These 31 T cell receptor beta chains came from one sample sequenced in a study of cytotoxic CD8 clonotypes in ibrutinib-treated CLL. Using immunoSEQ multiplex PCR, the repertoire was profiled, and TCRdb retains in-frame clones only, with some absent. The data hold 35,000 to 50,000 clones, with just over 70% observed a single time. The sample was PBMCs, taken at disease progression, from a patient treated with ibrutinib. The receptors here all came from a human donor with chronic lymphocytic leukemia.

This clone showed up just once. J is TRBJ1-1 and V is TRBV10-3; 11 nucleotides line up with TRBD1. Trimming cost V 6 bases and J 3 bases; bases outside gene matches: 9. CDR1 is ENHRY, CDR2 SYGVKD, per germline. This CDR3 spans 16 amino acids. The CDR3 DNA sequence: TGTGCCATCAGCCCCGGACAGGGGGCTAGCGACACTGAAGCTTTCTTT. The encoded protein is CAISPGQGASDTEAFF.

This chain's CDR3 is CASSQGASPPDEQFF. DNA of the CDR3: TGCGCCAGCAGCCAAGGGGCTAGCCCGCCCGATGAGCAGTTCTTC. The chain joins TRBV4-1 to TRBJ2-1, with a tentative D call TRBD2 (5 bases). Trimming cost V 1 base and J 8 bases, with 15 bases left between them. This CDR3 has 15 residues. Germline V lookup: CDR1 MGHRA, CDR2 YSYEKL.

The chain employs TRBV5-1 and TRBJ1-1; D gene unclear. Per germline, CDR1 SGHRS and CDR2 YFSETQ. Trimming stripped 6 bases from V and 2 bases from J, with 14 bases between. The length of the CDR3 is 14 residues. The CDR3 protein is CASNDPNPNTEAFF. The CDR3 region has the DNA TGCGCCAGCAACGACCCAAACCCAAACACTGAAGCTTTCTTT.

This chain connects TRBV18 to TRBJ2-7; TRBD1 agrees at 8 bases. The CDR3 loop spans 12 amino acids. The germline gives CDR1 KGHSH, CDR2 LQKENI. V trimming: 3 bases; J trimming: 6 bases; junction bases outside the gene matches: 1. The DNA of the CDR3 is TGTGCCAGCTCACCGGACAGGGCCGAGCAGTACTTC. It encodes CASSPDRAEQYF.

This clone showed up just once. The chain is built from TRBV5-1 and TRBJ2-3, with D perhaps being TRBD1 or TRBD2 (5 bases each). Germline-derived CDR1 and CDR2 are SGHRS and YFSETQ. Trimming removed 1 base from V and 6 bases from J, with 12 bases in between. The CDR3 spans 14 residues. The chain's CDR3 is CASSLTGAGDTQYF. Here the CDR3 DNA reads TGCGCCAGCAGCTTGACCGGGGCCGGGGATACGCAGTATTTT.

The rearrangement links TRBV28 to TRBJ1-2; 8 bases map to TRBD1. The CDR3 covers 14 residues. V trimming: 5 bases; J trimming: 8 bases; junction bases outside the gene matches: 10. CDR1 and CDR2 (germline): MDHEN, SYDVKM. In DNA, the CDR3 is TGTGCCAGCAGTGTGACAGGGGCGGGGGAAGGCTACACCTTC. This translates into CASSVTGAGEGYTF.

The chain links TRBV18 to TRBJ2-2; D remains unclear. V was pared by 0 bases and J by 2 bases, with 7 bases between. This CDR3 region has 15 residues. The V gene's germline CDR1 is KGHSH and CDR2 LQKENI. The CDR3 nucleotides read TGTGCCAGCTCACCACCCCAGCCAAACACCGGGGAGCTGTTTTTT. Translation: CASSPPQPNTGELFF. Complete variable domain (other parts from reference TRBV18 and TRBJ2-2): NAGVMQNPRHLVRRRGQEARLRCSPMKGHSHVYWYRQLPEEGLKFMVYLQKENIIDESGMPKERFSAEFPKEGPSILRIQQVVRGDSAAYFCASSPPQPNTGELFFGEGSRLTVL.

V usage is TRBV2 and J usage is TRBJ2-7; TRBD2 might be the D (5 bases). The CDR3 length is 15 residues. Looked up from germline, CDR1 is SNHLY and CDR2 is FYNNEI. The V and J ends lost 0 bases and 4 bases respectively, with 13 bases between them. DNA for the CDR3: TGTGCCAGCAGTGAAGCGGAGCACCGAGGGTACGAGCAGTACTTC. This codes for CASSEAEHRGYEQYF.

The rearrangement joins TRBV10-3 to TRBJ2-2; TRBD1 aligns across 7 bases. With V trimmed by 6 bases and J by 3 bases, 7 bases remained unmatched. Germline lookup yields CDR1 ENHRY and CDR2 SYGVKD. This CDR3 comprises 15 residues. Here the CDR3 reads CAIRTGVWDTGELFF. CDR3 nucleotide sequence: TGTGCCATCAGAACAGGGGTTTGGGACACCGGGGAGCTGTTTTTT.

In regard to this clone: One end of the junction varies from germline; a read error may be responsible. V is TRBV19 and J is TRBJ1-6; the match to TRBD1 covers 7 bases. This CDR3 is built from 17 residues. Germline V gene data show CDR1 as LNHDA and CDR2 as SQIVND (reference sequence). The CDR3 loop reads CASSIAPPTGYSSPLHF. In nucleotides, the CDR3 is TGTGCCAGTAGCATAGCCCCCCCGACAGGGTACAGTTCACCCCTCCACTTT.

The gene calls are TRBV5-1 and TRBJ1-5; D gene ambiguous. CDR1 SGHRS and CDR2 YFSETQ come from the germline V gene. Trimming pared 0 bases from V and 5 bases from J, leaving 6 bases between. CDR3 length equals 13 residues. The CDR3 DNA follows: TGCGCCAGCAGCTTGGGGACGGATCAGCCCCAGCATTTT. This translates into CASSLGTDQPQHF.

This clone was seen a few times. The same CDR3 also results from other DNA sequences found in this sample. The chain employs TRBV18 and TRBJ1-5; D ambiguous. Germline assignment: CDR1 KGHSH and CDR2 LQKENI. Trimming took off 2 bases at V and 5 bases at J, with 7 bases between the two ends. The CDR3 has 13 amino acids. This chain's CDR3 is CASSPGRDQPQHF. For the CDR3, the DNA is TGTGCCAGCTCACCAGGTCGGGATCAGCCCCAGCATTTT.

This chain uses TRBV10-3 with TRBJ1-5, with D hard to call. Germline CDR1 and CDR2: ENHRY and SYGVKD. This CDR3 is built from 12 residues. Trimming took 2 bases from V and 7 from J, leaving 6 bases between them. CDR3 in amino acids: CAISEPGQPQHF. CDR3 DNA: TGTGCCATCAGTGAGCCGGGGCAGCCCCAGCATTTT.

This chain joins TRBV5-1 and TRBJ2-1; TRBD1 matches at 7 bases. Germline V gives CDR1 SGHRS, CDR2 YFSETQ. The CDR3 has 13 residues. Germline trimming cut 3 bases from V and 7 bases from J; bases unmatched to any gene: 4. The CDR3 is CASSSGQTNEQFF. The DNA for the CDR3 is TGCGCCAGCAGCTCGGGACAGACAAATGAGCAGTTCTTC.

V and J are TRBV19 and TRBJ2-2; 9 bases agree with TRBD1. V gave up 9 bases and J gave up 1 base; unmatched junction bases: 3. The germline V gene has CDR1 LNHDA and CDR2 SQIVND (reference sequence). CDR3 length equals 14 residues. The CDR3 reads CASRDRVNTGELFF. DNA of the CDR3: TGTGCCAGCCGGGACAGGGTGAACACCGGGGAGCTGTTTTTT.

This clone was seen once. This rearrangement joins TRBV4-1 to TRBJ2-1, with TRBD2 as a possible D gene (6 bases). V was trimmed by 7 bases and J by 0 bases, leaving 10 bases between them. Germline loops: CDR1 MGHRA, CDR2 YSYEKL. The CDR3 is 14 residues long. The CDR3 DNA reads TGCGCCAGCATGGTCGGGAGCTCCTACAATGAGCAGTTCTTC. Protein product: CASMVGSSYNEQFF.

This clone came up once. CDR3 loop: CASSLSSAGVQETQYF. The DNA for the CDR3 is TGCGCCAGCAGCCTCTCCTCAGCGGGGGTACAAGAGACCCAGTACTTC. The chain combines TRBV5-1 with TRBJ2-5; 8 bases are a match to TRBD2. The trim removed 4 bases at V and 2 bases at J, leaving 10 bases unmatched. The CDR3 spans 16 residues. Germline V gene data show CDR1 as SGHRS and CDR2 as YFSETQ.

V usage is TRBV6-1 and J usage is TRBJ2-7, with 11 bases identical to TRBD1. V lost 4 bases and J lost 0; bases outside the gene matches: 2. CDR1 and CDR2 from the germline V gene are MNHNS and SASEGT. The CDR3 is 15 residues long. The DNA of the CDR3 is TGTGCCAGCAGTGCCGGGACAGGGGGCTCCTACGAGCAGTACTTC. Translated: CASSAGTGGSYEQYF.

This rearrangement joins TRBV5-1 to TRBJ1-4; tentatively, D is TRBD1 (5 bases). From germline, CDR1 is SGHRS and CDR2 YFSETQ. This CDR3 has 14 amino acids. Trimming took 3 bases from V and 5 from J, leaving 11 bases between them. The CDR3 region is CASSSDSSNEKLFF. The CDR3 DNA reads TGCGCCAGCAGCTCTGACAGCTCCAATGAAAAACTGTTTTTT.

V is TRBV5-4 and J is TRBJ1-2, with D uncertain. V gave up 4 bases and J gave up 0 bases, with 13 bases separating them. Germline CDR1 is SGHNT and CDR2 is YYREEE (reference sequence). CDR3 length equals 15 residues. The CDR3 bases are TGTGCCAGCAGCCCCGTCGGACCGTCTAACTATGGCTACACCTTC. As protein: CASSPVGPSNYGYTF.

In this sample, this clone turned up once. The DNA for the CDR3 is TGTGCCAGCAGTTTTAGCGGCAGCGGAAAGGGGACCCAGTACTTC. Protein product: CASSFSGSGKGTQYF. The chain links TRBV27 to TRBJ2-5, with a possible D match to TRBD2 (6 bases). The CDR3 is made up of 15 amino acids. CDR1 and CDR2 (germline): MNHEY, SMNVEV (reference sequence). Deletions cut 3 bases from V and 7 bases from J, with 18 bases between.

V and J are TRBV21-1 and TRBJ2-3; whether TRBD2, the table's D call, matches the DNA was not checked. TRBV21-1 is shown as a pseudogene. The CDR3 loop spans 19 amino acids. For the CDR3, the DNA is TGTGCCAGCAGCAAAGCACTAGCGGGGCCTCCTCGAAACACAGATACGCAGTATTTT. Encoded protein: CASSKALAGPPRNTDTQYF.

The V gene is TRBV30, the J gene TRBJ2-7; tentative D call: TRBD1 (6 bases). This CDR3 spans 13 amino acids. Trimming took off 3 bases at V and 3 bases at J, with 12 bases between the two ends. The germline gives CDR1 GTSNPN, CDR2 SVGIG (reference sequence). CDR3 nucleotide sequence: TGTGCCTGGAGCCTGGACAGTGGCTACGAGCAGTACTTC. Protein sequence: CAWSLDSGYEQYF.

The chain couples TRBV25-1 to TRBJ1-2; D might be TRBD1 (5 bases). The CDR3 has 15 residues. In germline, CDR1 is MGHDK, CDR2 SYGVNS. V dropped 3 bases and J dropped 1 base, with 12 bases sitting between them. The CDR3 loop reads CASSDSKRGNYGYTF. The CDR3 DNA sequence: TGTGCCAGCAGTGATTCCAAAAGGGGTAACTATGGCTACACCTTC.

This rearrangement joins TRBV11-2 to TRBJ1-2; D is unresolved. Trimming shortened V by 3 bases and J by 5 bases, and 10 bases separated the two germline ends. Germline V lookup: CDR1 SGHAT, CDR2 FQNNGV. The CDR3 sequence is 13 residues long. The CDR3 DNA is TGTGCCAGCAGCTTGGGCCCTGAGTATGGCTACACCTTC. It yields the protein CASSLGPEYGYTF. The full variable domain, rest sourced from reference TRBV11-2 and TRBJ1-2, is EAGVAQSPRYKIIEKRQSVAFWCNPISGHATLYWYQQILGQGPKLLIQFQNNGVVDDSQLPKDRFSAERLKGVDSTLKIQPAKLEDSAVYLCASSLGPEYGYTFGSGTRLTVV.

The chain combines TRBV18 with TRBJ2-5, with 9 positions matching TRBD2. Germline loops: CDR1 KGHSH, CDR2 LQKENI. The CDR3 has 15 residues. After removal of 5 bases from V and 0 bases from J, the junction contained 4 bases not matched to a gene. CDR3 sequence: CASSTSGQYQETQYF. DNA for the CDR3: TGTGCCAGCTCAACTAGCGGGCAGTACCAAGAGACCCAGTACTTC. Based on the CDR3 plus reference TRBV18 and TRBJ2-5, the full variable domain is NAGVMQNPRHLVRRRGQEARLRCSPMKGHSHVYWYRQLPEEGLKFMVYLQKENIIDESGMPKERFSAEFPKEGPSILRIQQVVRGDSAAYFCASSTSGQYQETQYFGPGTRLLVL.

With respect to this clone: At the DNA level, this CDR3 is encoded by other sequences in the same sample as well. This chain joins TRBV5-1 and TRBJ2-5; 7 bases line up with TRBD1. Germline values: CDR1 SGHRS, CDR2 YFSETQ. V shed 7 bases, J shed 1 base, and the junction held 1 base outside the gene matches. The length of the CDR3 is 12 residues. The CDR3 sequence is CASGQVQETQYF. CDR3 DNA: TGCGCCAGCGGACAGGTCCAAGAGACCCAGTACTTC.

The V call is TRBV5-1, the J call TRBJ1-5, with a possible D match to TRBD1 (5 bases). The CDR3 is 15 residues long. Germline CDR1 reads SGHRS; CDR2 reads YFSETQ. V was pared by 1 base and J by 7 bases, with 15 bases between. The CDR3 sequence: CASSLYSGRDQPQHF. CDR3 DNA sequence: TGCGCCAGCAGCTTGTATAGTGGCAGGGACCAGCCCCAGCATTTT.

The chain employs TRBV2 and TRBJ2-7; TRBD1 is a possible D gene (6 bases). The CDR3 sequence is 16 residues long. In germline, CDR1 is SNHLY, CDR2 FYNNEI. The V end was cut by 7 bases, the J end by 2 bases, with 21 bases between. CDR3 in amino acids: CASTPSQGVQTYEQYF. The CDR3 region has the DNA TGTGCCAGCACTCCCTCACAGGGCGTACAGACCTACGAGCAGTACTTC.

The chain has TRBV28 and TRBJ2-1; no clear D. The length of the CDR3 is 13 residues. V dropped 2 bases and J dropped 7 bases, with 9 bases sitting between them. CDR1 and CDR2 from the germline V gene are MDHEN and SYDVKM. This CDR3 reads CASSLPILNEQFF. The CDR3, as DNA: TGTGCCAGCAGTTTACCAATCTTAAATGAGCAGTTCTTC.

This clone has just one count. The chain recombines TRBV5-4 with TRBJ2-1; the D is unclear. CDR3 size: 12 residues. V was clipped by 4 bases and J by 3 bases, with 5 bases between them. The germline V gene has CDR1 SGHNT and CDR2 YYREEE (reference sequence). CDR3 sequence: CASSPNYNEQFF. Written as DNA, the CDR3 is TGTGCCAGCAGCCCCAACTACAATGAGCAGTTCTTC.